This paragraph covers one T cell receptor (beta chain) sequence. The antigen is unknown. The method was immunoSEQ multiplex PCR; TCRdb's version includes in-frame clones alone and lacks a portion of them. The sample lists around 120,000 clones, 93% occurring once. The CDR3 loop spans 14 amino acids. Germline lookup yields CDR1 KGHSH and CDR2 LQKENI. The ends were cut back, 0 bases at V and 1 base at J, with 6 bases in the middle. The data were taken from a study of T cell responses to AZD1222 COVID-19 vaccine. Overall study results and limits: Among the donors, most were white British and more were female, and clonal diversity was possibly underestimated. Within unmutated variant regions lay the reported targets of nearly half of spike-specific TCRs. At study baseline, merely five or six AZD1222 recipients were seropositive. CD4 TCRs associated with vaccination spanned spike, dominating at 160-218 and 743-854.

This sequence joins TRBV18 and TRBJ1-2, with D hard to call. Sequences were derived from peripheral blood, sampled 28 days after the second AZD1222 dose. This receptor was taken from an adult who received the AZD1222 COVID-19 vaccine. The CDR3 sequence is CASSPPGSNYGYTF. Written as DNA, the CDR3 is TGTGCCAGCTCACCACCGGGCAGTAACTATGGCTACACCTTC.